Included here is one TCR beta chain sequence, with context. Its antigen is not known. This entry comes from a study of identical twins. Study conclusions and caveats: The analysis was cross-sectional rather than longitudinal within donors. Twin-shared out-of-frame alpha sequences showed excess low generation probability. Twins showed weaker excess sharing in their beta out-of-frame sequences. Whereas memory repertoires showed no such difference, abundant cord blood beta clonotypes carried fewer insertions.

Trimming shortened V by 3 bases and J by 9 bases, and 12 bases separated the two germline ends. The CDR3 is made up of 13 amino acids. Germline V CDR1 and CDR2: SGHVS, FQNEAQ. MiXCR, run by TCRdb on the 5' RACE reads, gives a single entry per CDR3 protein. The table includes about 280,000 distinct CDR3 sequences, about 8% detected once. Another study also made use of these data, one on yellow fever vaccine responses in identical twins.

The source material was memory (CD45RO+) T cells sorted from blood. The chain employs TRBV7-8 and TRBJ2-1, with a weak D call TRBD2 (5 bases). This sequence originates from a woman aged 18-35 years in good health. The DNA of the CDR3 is TGTGCCAGCAGCTTGGGGTTTGAGGGTGAGCAGTTCTTC. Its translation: CASSLGFEGEQFF.